These T cell receptor beta chains were read from a single sample in a study of blood T cell repertoires in COVID-19. The data were produced by immunoSEQ multiplex PCR, yet TCRdb's version contains in-frame clones alone and is incomplete. The repertoire holds a few hundred thousand clones, with 86% as singletons. Sequenced material: PBMCs or T cells enriched from blood (not recorded which). The receptors were gathered from a woman in her 30s who had been exposed to COVID-19. Both conserved end residues are part of each CDR3. The D gene is left open where the match is weak. For some rows the clone size is stated as once, few or many, or as a class when expanded; others skip it.

few,TRBD1,TRBV5-1,TRBJ1-4,TGCGCCAGCAGCCCCCTGACAGGGAATGAAAAACTGTTTTTT,CASSPLTGNEKLFF
NA,NA,TRBV5-6,TRBJ1-2,TGTGCCAGCAGCCCCCCGGGAGGGAGTGGCTACACCTTC,CASSPPGGSGYTF
NA,TRBD1,TRBV6-2/TRBV6-3,TRBJ2-7,TGTGCCAGCAGTTACGGCAGGGGGCGCGAGCAGTACTTC,CASSYGRGREQYF
NA,NA,TRBV21-1,TRBJ2-5,TGTGCCAGCAGCAAAGGCCCAGGGCCGCAAGAGACCCAGTACTTC,CASSKGPGPQETQYF
once,TRBD1,TRBV29-1,TRBJ2-5,TGCAGCGCCGAATTAGGGACAGGGGTAGAGACCCAGTACTTC,CSAELGTGVETQYF
NA,NA,TRBV7-9,TRBJ2-7,TGTGCCAGCAGACAAAGTGGCTACGAGCAGTACTTC,CASRQSGYEQYF
NA,NA,TRBV4-2,TRBJ2-7,TGTGCCAGCAGCCAAGAACGTCGGGGTTGGTACGAGCAGTACTTC,CASSQERRGWYEQYF
few,NA,TRBV3-1/TRBV3-2,TRBJ1-2,TGTGCCAGCAGCCAAGAAAGTGTAACAGGGTCCTATGGCTACACCTTC,CASSQESVTGSYGYTF
NA,NA,TRBV3-1/TRBV3-2,TRBJ1-4,TGTGCCAGCAGCTTTAGACAGTTTAATGAAAAACTGTTTTTT,CASSFRQFNEKLFF
NA,NA,TRBV14,TRBJ2-1,TGTGCCAGCAGCCAAGTTAGCGGCTACAATGAGCAGTTCTTC,CASSQVSGYNEQFF
NA,TRBD2,TRBV28,TRBJ2-5,TGTGCCGCCCGCGGGGGGGCTTACGAGACCCAGTACTTC,CAARGGAYETQYF